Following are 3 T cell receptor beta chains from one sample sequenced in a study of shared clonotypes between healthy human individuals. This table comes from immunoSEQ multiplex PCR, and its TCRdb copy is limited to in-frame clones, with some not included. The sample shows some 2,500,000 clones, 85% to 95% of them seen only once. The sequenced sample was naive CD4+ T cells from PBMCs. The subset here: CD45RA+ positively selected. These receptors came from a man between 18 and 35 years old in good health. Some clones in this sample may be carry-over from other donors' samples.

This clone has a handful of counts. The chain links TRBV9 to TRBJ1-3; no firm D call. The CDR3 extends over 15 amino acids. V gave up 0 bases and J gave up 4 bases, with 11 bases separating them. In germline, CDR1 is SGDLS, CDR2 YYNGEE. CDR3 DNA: TGTGCCAGCAGCGTAGTGCCGGGGATGGGAAACACCATATATTTT. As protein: CASSVVPGMGNTIYF.

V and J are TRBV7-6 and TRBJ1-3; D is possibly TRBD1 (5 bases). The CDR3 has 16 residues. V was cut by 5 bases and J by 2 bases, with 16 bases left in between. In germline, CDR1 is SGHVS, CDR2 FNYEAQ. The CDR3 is CASSPLPPGTGNTIYF. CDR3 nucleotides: TGTGCCAGCAGCCCTCTTCCCCCAGGGACTGGAAACACCATATATTTT.

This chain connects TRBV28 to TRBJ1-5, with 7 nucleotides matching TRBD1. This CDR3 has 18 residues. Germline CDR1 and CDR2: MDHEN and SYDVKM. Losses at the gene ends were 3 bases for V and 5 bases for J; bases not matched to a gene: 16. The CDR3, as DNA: TGTGCCAGCAGTTTTCCTGGCAGGGGGGGGACGAGGTATCAGCCCCAGCATTTT. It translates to CASSFPGRGGTRYQPQHF.